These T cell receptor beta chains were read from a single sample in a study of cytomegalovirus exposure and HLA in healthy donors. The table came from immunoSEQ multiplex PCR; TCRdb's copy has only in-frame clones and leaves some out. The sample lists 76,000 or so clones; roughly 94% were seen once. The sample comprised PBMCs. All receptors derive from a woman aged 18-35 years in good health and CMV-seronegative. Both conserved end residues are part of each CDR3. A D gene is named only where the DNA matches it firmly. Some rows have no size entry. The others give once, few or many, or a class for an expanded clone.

cdr3_nt: TGTGCCAGCAGCCCAAGACTAGCGGGAGGGGTCGAGCGCAATGAGCAGTTCTTC
cdr3_aa: CASSPRLAGGVERNEQFF
d_call: TRBD2
j_call: TRBJ2-1
v_call: TRBV5-8
cdr3_length: 18
clone_size: .

cdr3_nt: TGTGCCAGCAGGGCGGTAGGCTCTGGAAACACCATATATTTT
cdr3_aa: CASRAVGSGNTIYF
d_call: .
j_call: TRBJ1-3
v_call: TRBV13
cdr3_length: 14
clone_size: .

cdr3_nt: TGTGCCTGGAGTCATACCCCACGGGGATACGGCTACACCTTC
cdr3_aa: CAWSHTPRGYGYTF
d_call: .
j_call: TRBJ1-2
v_call: TRBV30
cdr3_length: 14
clone_size: .

cdr3_nt: TGCAGTGCCGACCAAGAGACCCAGTACTTC
cdr3_aa: CSADQETQYF
d_call: .
j_call: TRBJ2-5
v_call: TRBV20-1
cdr3_length: 10
clone_size: .

cdr3_nt: TGTGCCAGCAGCGTACCAGGGGCTACCGGGGAGCTGTTTTTT
cdr3_aa: CASSVPGATGELFF
d_call: .
j_call: TRBJ2-2
v_call: TRBV9
cdr3_length: 14
clone_size: once

cdr3_nt: TGTGCCAGCAGCTCGCGGGGACCGTTTGAGGTGGAAAAACTGTTTTTT
cdr3_aa: CASSSRGPFEVEKLFF
d_call: .
j_call: TRBJ1-4
v_call: TRBV7-9
cdr3_length: 16
clone_size: .

cdr3_nt: TGCGCCAGCAGCCAAGACGGTGCGGGAGATACGCAGTATTTT
cdr3_aa: CASSQDGAGDTQYF
d_call: .
j_call: TRBJ2-3
v_call: TRBV4-3
cdr3_length: 14
clone_size: .

cdr3_nt: TGTGCCAGCAAGGCTTCGCGAGCTAGGGGCCCAGATACGCAGTATTTT
cdr3_aa: CASKASRARGPDTQYF
d_call: .
j_call: TRBJ2-3
v_call: TRBV27
cdr3_length: 16
clone_size: once

cdr3_nt: TGTGCCAGCAGCTTGAGGAGCGGCGAACCCTACAATGAGCAGTTCTTC
cdr3_aa: CASSLRSGEPYNEQFF
d_call: .
j_call: TRBJ2-1
v_call: TRBV11-2
cdr3_length: 16
clone_size: medium-sized

cdr3_nt: TGTGCCAGCAGTTTCGCTATTTACAATGAGCAGTTCTTC
cdr3_aa: CASSFAIYNEQFF
d_call: .
j_call: TRBJ2-1
v_call: TRBV28
cdr3_length: 13
clone_size: once

cdr3_nt: TGTTCCTCCGAGGGACAGAGGAACACTGAAGCTTTCTTT
cdr3_aa: CSSEGQRNTEAFF
d_call: TRBD1
j_call: TRBJ1-1
v_call: TRBV10-3
cdr3_length: 13
clone_size: .

cdr3_nt: TGTGCCAGCAGCCAAGAGGGGAGCGGGGGGTACCAAGAGACCCAGTACTTC
cdr3_aa: CASSQEGSGGYQETQYF
d_call: TRBD2
j_call: TRBJ2-5
v_call: TRBV4-2
cdr3_length: 17
clone_size: .

cdr3_nt: TGTGCCAGCAGCTTGGGGGCTGGGTACACCGGGGAGCTGTTTTTT
cdr3_aa: CASSLGAGYTGELFF
d_call: .
j_call: TRBJ2-2
v_call: TRBV5-6
cdr3_length: 15
clone_size: .